Below, 28 T cell receptor beta chains from the same sample are listed, as sequenced in a study of control samples from healthy donors and cancer patients. Profiled with immunoSEQ multiplex PCR; TCRdb holds only in-frame clones, not every one. The table has roughly 130,000 clones, around 93% seen once. Input material: blood. These receptors all come from a man between 18 and 35 years old in good health.

V is TRBV4-1 and J is TRBJ2-7; TRBD1 agrees at 9 bases. CDR3 size: 17 residues. Per germline, CDR1 MGHRA and CDR2 YSYEKL. V dropped 1 base and J dropped 1; count of bases not matched to a gene: 8. In DNA, the CDR3 is TGCGCCAGCAGCCAAGTCTCCGGGACAGGGATTTCCTACGAGCAGTACTTC. This encodes CASSQVSGTGISYEQYF.

The chain links TRBV5-1 to TRBJ2-3, with TRBD2 as a possible D gene (6 bases). The CDR3 length is 20 residues. Germline assignment: CDR1 SGHRS and CDR2 YFSETQ. Trimming pared 1 base from V and 0 bases from J, leaving 24 bases between. CDR3 nucleotides: TGCGCCAGCAGCTTGCTGACCATGCTCTCGGGACTCTGGAGCACAGATACGCAGTATTTT. It yields the protein CASSLLTMLSGLWSTDTQYF.

V is TRBV7-9 and J is TRBJ2-3; the D gene is possibly TRBD2 (6 bases). V lost 7 bases to trimming and J lost 6 bases, with 17 bases between them. The CDR3 is 14 amino acids. Germline values: CDR1 SEHNR, CDR2 FQNEAQ (reference sequence). Here the CDR3 reads CASTPPRGADTQYF. As DNA, the CDR3 is TGTGCCAGCACCCCCCCCCGCGGGGCCGATACGCAGTATTTT.

The genes are TRBV23-1 and TRBJ2-7; a weak D match, TRBD1 (6 bases). TRBV23-1 has ORF status, its function being uncertain. The V gene lost 6 bases and the J gene lost 0 bases, with 6 bases spanning the gap. The CDR3 contains 12 residues. The CDR3 sequence: CASRQGSYEQYF. In nucleotides, the CDR3 is TGCGCCAGCAGACAGGGCTCCTACGAGCAGTACTTC.

This rearrangement joins TRBV2 to TRBJ1-1; TRBD1 aligns across 8 bases. J was trimmed by 1 base and V by 6 bases; bases with no gene match: 1. The CDR3 totals 13 residues. Germline CDR1 is SNHLY and CDR2 is FYNNEI. The CDR3 region is CASRQGGNTEAFF. In DNA form, the CDR3 reads TGTGCCAGCAGACAGGGGGGGAACACTGAAGCTTTCTTT.

V is TRBV5-1 and J is TRBJ2-2, with 8 bases identical to TRBD1. Germline V gives CDR1 SGHRS, CDR2 YFSETQ. The CDR3 is 14 amino acids. The V gene end was trimmed by 3 bases and the J gene end by 6 bases; junction bases not matched to a gene: 4. In nucleotides, the CDR3 is TGCGCCAGCAGCTCATGGACAGGGTCCGGGGAGCTGTTTTTT. As protein: CASSSWTGSGELFF.

The chain joins TRBV9 to TRBJ2-2; 10 positions agree with TRBD2. The germline gives CDR1 SGDLS, CDR2 YYNGEE. There are 16 residues in the CDR3. V gave up 2 bases and J gave up 7 bases; unmatched junction bases: 8. The CDR3 DNA reads as TGTGCCAGCAGCGTCACCGGGACTAGCGCGGGCGGGGAGCTGTTTTTT. Translated, it gives CASSVTGTSAGGELFF.

The rearrangement joins TRBV6-5 to TRBJ1-4; D remains ambiguous. The V and J ends lost 4 bases and 0 bases respectively, with 9 bases between them. The CDR3 is 15 residues long. The germline CDR1 and CDR2 sequences are MNHEY and SVGAGI. CDR3 coding DNA: TGTGCCAGCAGTTCCGATCTTGCAACTAATGAAAAACTGTTTTTT. This gives the protein CASSSDLATNEKLFF.

The V gene is TRBV6-1, the J gene TRBJ1-6; tentative D call: TRBD1 (6 bases). Germline V gene lookup returns CDR1 MNHNS and CDR2 SASEGT. The CDR3 spans 18 residues. Trimming shortened V by 4 bases and J by 3 bases, and 19 bases separated the two germline ends. CDR3 amino acids: CASSGGPRDMGYNSPLHF. The DNA for the CDR3 is TGTGCCAGCAGTGGGGGGCCTCGGGACATGGGCTATAATTCACCCCTCCACTTT.

J is TRBJ1-6 and V is TRBV5-6; D call uncertain. Between the trimmed V and J ends, which lost 4 bases and 9 bases, there was a span of 14 bases. This CDR3 has 14 amino acids. Germline CDR1 SGHDT, CDR2 YYEEEE. The CDR3 nucleotides read TGTGCCAGCAGCCCCACAGTGGGTGGTTCACCCCTCCACTTT. It translates to CASSPTVGGSPLHF.

This clone was recorded once. The rearrangement uses TRBV6-1 and TRBJ2-3; 12 positions agree with TRBD2. CDR1 and CDR2 from the germline V gene are MNHNS and SASEGT. This CDR3 region has 16 residues. The V segment lost 3 bases and the J segment 3 bases; nucleotides outside the gene matches: 4. DNA for the CDR3: TGTGCCAGCAGTGATCGGACTAGCGGGGTTACAGATACGCAGTATTTT. This sequence encodes CASSDRTSGVTDTQYF.

The gene calls are TRBV4-1 and TRBJ2-5; weak D call: TRBD1 (6 bases). The CDR3 length is 15 residues. CDR1 is MGHRA and CDR2 is YSYEKL in the germline V gene. The V end lost 2 bases, the J end lost 3 bases, and 13 bases lay between the germline ends. The CDR3 DNA is TGCGCCAGCAGCCAACTATCGACAGGAGAAGAGACCCAGTACTTC. This gives the protein CASSQLSTGEETQYF.

V is TRBV4-1 and J is TRBJ1-1; the match to TRBD1 covers 8 bases. Looked up from germline, CDR1 is MGHRA and CDR2 is YSYEKL. J lost 4 bases, V lost 3 bases, and 4 bases had no gene match. There are 14 residues in the CDR3. As DNA, the CDR3 is TGCGCCAGCAGCCAGGAGACAGGGGCCACTGAAGCTTTCTTT. Its protein is CASSQETGATEAFF.

Turning to this clone: Mismatch with germline at one junction end may stem from a read error. The J gene is TRBJ1-3, the V gene TRBV2; 7 bases agree with TRBD1. From germline, CDR1 is SNHLY and CDR2 FYNNEI. The CDR3 loop spans 14 amino acids. CDR3 sequence reads: CASREDRVGNTIYF. CDR3 DNA: TGTGCCAGCAGGGAAGACAGGGTGGGAAACACCATATATTTT.

The chain employs TRBV4-1 and TRBJ2-7, with TRBD1 matching over 7 bases. With V trimmed by 1 base and J by 3 bases, 9 bases remained unmatched. Germline V lookup: CDR1 MGHRA, CDR2 YSYEKL. This CDR3 comprises 16 residues. In nucleotides, the CDR3 is TGCGCCAGCAGCCAAGTAGAAGGGGGCCCTCACTACGAGCAGTACTTC. This sequence encodes CASSQVEGGPHYEQYF.

The CDR3 reads CASSPETGYNEQFF. In DNA, the CDR3 is TGTGCCAGCAGCCCAGAGACAGGTTACAATGAGCAGTTCTTC. This rearrangement joins TRBV7-9 to TRBJ2-1; TRBD1 might be the D (6 bases). V shed 5 bases and J shed 4 bases, with 12 bases lying between them. Germline V gene lookup returns CDR1 SEHNR and CDR2 FQNEAQ (reference sequence). This CDR3 contains 14 residues.

The V and J genes are TRBV6-1 and TRBJ2-7; TRBD1 agrees at 11 bases. The CDR3 consists of 15 residues. CDR1 and CDR2 (germline): MNHNS, SASEGT. V trimming: 2 bases; J trimming: 2 bases; junction bases outside the gene matches: 2. CDR3 coding DNA: TGTGCCAGCAGTGAAAGGGGACAGGGGGCCTACGAGCAGTACTTC. It codes for CASSERGQGAYEQYF.

The chain uses TRBV12-3 or TRBV12-4 and TRBJ2-5; D gene uncertain. The V end was cut by 7 bases, the J end by 4 bases, with 13 bases between. This CDR3 is built from 13 residues. In DNA form, the CDR3 reads TGTGCCAGCACCTCCCCCAAGGCAGAGACCCAGTACTTC. Translating gives CASTSPKAETQYF.

V and J are TRBV19 and TRBJ2-2; perhaps D is TRBD1 or TRBD2 (5 bases each). The CDR3 consists of 15 residues. Germline loops: CDR1 LNHDA, CDR2 SQIVND (reference sequence). V gave up 1 base and J gave up 5 bases, with 11 bases separating them. This chain's CDR3 is CASSIAGRGTGELFF. As DNA, the CDR3 is TGTGCCAGTAGTATAGCAGGGAGAGGTACCGGGGAGCTGTTTTTT. The variable domain in full, completed from reference TRBV19 and TRBJ2-2, reads DGGITQSPKYLFRKEGQNVTLSCEQNLNHDAMYWYRQDPGQGLRLIYYSQIVNDFQKGDIAEGYSVSREKKESFPLTVTSAQKNPTAFYLCASSIAGRGTGELFFGEGSRLTVL.

This sequence joins TRBV7-9 and TRBJ2-1; 8 bases match TRBD2. The CDR3 extends over 16 amino acids. Per germline, CDR1 SEHNR and CDR2 FQNEAQ (reference sequence). V gave up 3 bases and J gave up 0 bases; unmatched junction bases: 4. This chain's CDR3 is CASSFSGASSYNEQFF. The CDR3 region has the DNA TGTGCCAGCAGCTTTAGCGGGGCTAGCTCCTACAATGAGCAGTTCTTC.

In its sample, this clone was seen a few times. The J gene is TRBJ2-3, the V gene TRBV5-1; the D is unclear. This CDR3 contains 13 residues. Trimming pared 6 bases from V and 3 bases from J, leaving 11 bases between. The germline CDR1 and CDR2 sequences are SGHRS and YFSETQ. In DNA, the CDR3 is TGCGCCAGCACCGAAACGGGTACAGATACGCAGTATTTT. Its protein is CASTETGTDTQYF.

The V gene is TRBV6-1, the J gene TRBJ2-3, with TRBD2 matching 11 bases. CDR1 is MNHNS and CDR2 is SASEGT in the germline V gene. Trimming cost V 0 bases and J 0 bases; bases outside gene matches: 2. The CDR3 loop spans 17 amino acids. CDR3: CASSEALAGGSTDTQYF. CDR3 nucleotide sequence: TGTGCCAGCAGTGAAGCCCTAGCGGGGGGTAGCACAGATACGCAGTATTTT.

V is TRBV9 and J is TRBJ1-1; TRBD1 matches at 8 bases. The V gene's germline CDR1 is SGDLS and CDR2 YYNGEE. The CDR3 has 14 amino acids. The V segment lost 2 bases and the J segment 8 bases; nucleotides outside the gene matches: 8. CDR3 DNA sequence: TGTGCCAGCAGCGTGGCCGGGACAGGATTCGAAGCTTTCTTT. As protein: CASSVAGTGFEAFF.

DNA for the CDR3: TGTGCCAGCAGTGACCCAGGGTCGGGGTACAATGAGCAGTTCTTC. It is translated as CASSDPGSGYNEQFF. This sequence joins TRBV6-4 and TRBJ2-1; the D gene could be TRBD1 or TRBD2 (5 bases each). The CDR3 extends over 15 amino acids. Germline assignment: CDR1 MRHNA and CDR2 SNTAGT. Deletions cut 2 bases from V and 4 bases from J, with 12 bases between.

The CDR3 DNA reads TGTGCCAGCAGCCCGACAGGGGACCAAGAGACCCAGTACTTC. Its protein is CASSPTGDQETQYF. The rearrangement joins TRBV7-7 to TRBJ2-5, with TRBD1 matching 8 bases. With 5 bases clipped from V and 0 bases from J, the junction kept 2 bases outside the gene matches. This CDR3 is built from 14 residues. Germline CDR1 reads SSHAT; CDR2 reads FNYEAQ (reference sequence).

This clone was counted at least ten times. The DNA for the CDR3 is TGTGCCAGCAGCGTGTTCGATGTCGGACAGGCAGGGGAATCACCCCTCCACTTT. Amino acid sequence: CASSVFDVGQAGESPLHF. V and J are TRBV5-6 and TRBJ1-6; the match to TRBD1 covers 7 bases. Per the germline V gene, CDR1 is SGHDT and CDR2 is YYEEEE. With V trimmed by 4 bases and J by 10 bases, 20 bases remained unmatched. This CDR3 is built from 18 residues.

The chain carries TRBV7-3 and TRBJ2-1; TRBD2 aligns across 8 bases. Germline V gives CDR1 SGHTA, CDR2 FQGTGA. The CDR3 consists of 13 residues. J was trimmed by 12 bases and V by 6 bases; bases with no gene match: 10. CDR3 bases: TGTGCCAGCAGTTTAGCGGGGTCTAACTCGCAGTTCTTC. Translated, it gives CASSLAGSNSQFF.

This clone showed up just once. The V call is TRBV5-4, the J call TRBJ1-4; D perhaps matches TRBD1 (6 bases). This CDR3 has 14 residues. V lost 2 bases to trimming and J lost 2 bases, with 7 bases between them. Per germline, CDR1 SGHNT and CDR2 YYREEE (reference sequence). CDR3 nucleotides: TGTGCCAGCAGCTTAGGGGGGACTAATGAAAAACTGTTTTTT. Translation gives CASSLGGTNEKLFF.